The TCR beta chain described here comes from a study of response to subunit inactivated influenza vaccine. TCRdb reanalysed the RT-PCR reads using MiXCR and keeps one entry per CDR3 protein. The sample shows roughly 790,000 distinct CDR3 sequences, 21% of them seen only once. This TCR came from a man aged 45-60 years who received an inactivated influenza vaccine. The sequences come from PBMCs from blood, collected 5 days after vaccination.

The CDR3 is CASSLTLTSGVTNEQFF. Here the CDR3 DNA reads TGTGCCAGCAGCCTCACGTTGACTAGCGGAGTCACCAATGAGCAGTTCTTC. V and J are TRBV9 and TRBJ2-1; 9 bases agree with TRBD2. Germline CDR1 is SGDLS and CDR2 is YYNGEE. The CDR3 contains 17 residues. Germline trimming cut 4 bases from V and 6 bases from J; bases unmatched to any gene: 14.